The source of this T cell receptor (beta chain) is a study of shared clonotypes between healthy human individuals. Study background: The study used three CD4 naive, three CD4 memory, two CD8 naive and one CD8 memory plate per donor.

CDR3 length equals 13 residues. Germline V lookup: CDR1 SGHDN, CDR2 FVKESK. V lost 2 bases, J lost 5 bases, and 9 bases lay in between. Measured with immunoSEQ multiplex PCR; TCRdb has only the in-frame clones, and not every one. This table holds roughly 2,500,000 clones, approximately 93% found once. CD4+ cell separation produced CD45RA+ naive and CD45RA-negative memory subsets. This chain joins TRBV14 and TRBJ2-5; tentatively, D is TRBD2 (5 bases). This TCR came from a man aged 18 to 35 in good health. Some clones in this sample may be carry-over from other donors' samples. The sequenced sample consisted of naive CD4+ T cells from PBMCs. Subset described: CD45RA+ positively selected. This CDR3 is CASSQRGRETQYF. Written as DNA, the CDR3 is TGTGCCAGCAGCCAACGGGGAAGGGAGACCCAGTACTTC.